The 2 T cell receptor beta chains reported below all come from one sample, sequenced in a study of T cells and copy number aberrations in small-cell lung cancer. Measured with immunoSEQ multiplex PCR; TCRdb has only the in-frame clones, and not every one. The sample yields 7,500 to 10,000 clones, about 79% seen once. The sequencing input was normal tissue next to the tumor. These receptors were collected from a man in his 60s with small cell lung cancer.

This clone was counted once. This chain joins TRBV28 and TRBJ2-7; D is undetermined. The CDR3 has 14 residues. Germline V gene sequence: CDR1 MDHEN, CDR2 SYDVKM. V lost 1 base and J 5 bases, leaving 12 bases between the germline ends. The CDR3 region has the DNA TGTGCCAGCAGTTTATCCCCGGCGAGGCACGAGCAGTACTTC. Its protein product is CASSLSPARHEQYF.

The chain employs TRBV2 and TRBJ2-7; no reliable D call. Germline assignment: CDR1 SNHLY and CDR2 FYNNEI. The CDR3 is 16 residues long. Trimming stripped 2 bases from V and 2 bases from J, with 16 bases between. As DNA, the CDR3 is TGTGCCAGCAGTGAAAGTTTCCGGCCCTCCACCTACGAGCAGTACTTC. This translates into CASSESFRPSTYEQYF.